Below, one T cell receptor beta chain is given with its context. Its cognate antigen is unknown. Sequencing targeted TCR beta in T cells from blood (CD8+ and CD4+). Random hexamers served to reverse transcribe roughly 0.5 to 1 ug RNA. Amplification of TCR beta CDR3 across 54 Vbeta and 13 Jbeta was performed with immunoSEQ multiplex PCR. TCRdb re-called the immunoSEQ multiplex PCR reads with MiXCR, one entry per CDR3 protein. This sample has about 150,000 distinct CDR3 sequences; 90% to 95% occur once, and the top ten carry about 0.21%. The CDR3 has 15 residues. V gave up 0 bases and J gave up 4 bases, with 12 bases separating them. The germline CDR1 and CDR2 sequences are DFQATT and SNEGSKA (reference sequence). The data are from a study of CD8 T cells in Susac syndrome. Study-wide findings and caveats: Only a relatively small number of individuals were included in the TCR sequencing and HLA analysis.

V and J are TRBV20-1 and TRBJ1-4; D ambiguous. Sequencing was performed on CD8+ T cells from PBMCs. The sequence was obtained from a human donor with multiple sclerosis. CDR3 sequence: CSAREGRGDNEKLFF. The DNA for the CDR3 is TGCAGTGCTAGAGAAGGTCGGGGTGATAATGAAAAACTGTTTTTT.